This T cell receptor (beta chain) was documented in a study of cytomegalovirus exposure and HLA in healthy donors. Study details: A later analysis reported the same platform for the 90 to 150 validation repertoires and the approximately 670 first-cohort repertoires. Study conclusions and caveats: Most observed TCR sequences were rare, whereas some public TCRs were detected in many donors.

A note on this clone: As yet, its antigen is unknown.

The CDR3 totals 18 residues. Only in-frame clones appear in the TCRdb table, and some are missing; sequencing was by immunoSEQ multiplex PCR. The sample carries 200,000 to 300,000 clones, roughly 84% recorded once. The donors were part of the validation cohort, which consisted of about 120 subjects and was separate from the first cohort of 670 or so subjects. The chain links TRBV1 to TRBJ1-3; the table names TRBD1, a call not compared with the DNA. TRBV1 is a pseudogene segment. The TCR originated in a man aged 18 to 29 in good health and CMV-seropositive. The sample comprised PBMCs. CDR3 protein: CTSSQFPLKTVVGNTIYF. Here the CDR3 DNA reads TGCACCAGCAGCCAATTTCCCTTAAAGACAGTCGTTGGAAACACCATATATTTT.